This TCR beta chain is from a study of CD8 T cells in ankylosing spondylitis. MiXCR was run by TCRdb on the 5' RACE reads, yielding one entry per CDR3 protein. The profile shows about 300,000 distinct CDR3 sequences, about 9.9% of them singletons. Remarks on this clonotype: One end of the junction is discordant with germline, which a read error may explain.

The specimen was blood, either unsorted or a sorted T cell fraction (not recorded which). This TCR derives from a female donor with ankylosing spondylitis or in good health (not recorded which).

The CDR3 loop reads CNARTLVGADTQYF. For the CDR3, the DNA is TGCAATGCTAGGACCCTAGTTGGGGCAGATACGCAGTATTTT. The chain uses TRBV20-1 and TRBJ2-3, with D unclear. This CDR3 is 14 amino acids long. Per the germline V gene, CDR1 is DFQATT and CDR2 is SNEGSKA (reference sequence).